Described below is a single T cell receptor (beta chain) sequence and its context. The antigen remains unidentified. Assay used: immunoSEQ multiplex PCR; TCRdb lists only in-frame clones, some missing. Seen here are nearly 2 million clones, around 96% observed once, and the top ten hold 1.2%. Per germline, CDR1 LNHDA and CDR2 SQIVND (reference sequence). This CDR3 region has 13 residues. Trimming left V 1 base short and J 4 bases short, with 7 bases between. This record comes from a study of shared clonotypes between healthy human individuals. Study findings and constraints: Generation probabilities were higher for clonotypes shared across all four sorted-subset donors than for unshared ones.

Positive CCR7 selection of CD45RO-negative cells yielded the naive CD8 cells, and terminally differentiated effector memory CD45RA+ cells were excluded. This rearrangement joins TRBV19 to TRBJ1-1; D is undetermined. The sequence derives from a young man in good health. Sequenced: naive CD8+ T cells sorted from blood. CDR3 nucleotides: TGTGCCAGTAGTATAGCGCAGGCCACTGAAGCTTTCTTT. It codes for CASSIAQATEAFF.